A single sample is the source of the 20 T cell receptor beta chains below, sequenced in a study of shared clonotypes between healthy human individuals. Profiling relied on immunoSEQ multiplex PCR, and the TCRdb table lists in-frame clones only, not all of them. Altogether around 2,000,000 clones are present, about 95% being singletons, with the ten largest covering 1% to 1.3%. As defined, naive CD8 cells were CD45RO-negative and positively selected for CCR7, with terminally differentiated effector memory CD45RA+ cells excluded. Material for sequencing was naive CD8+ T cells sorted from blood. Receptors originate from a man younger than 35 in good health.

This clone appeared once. The CDR3 bases are TGTGCCAGTAGTATAGGTGCGGGAGACCCGTTCTTC. The encoded protein is CASSIGAGDPFF. The chain employs TRBV19 and TRBJ2-1; the match to TRBD2 covers 7 bases. The CDR3 loop spans 12 amino acids. With V trimmed by 1 base and J by 15 bases, 6 bases remained unmatched. The germline V gene encodes CDR1 LNHDA and CDR2 SQIVND (reference sequence).

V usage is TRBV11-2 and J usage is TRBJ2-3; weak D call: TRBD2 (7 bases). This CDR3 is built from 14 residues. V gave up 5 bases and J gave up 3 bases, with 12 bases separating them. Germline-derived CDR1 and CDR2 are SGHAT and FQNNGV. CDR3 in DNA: TGTGCCAGCAGCGGGGGGGCCGGGACAGATACGCAGTATTTT. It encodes CASSGGAGTDTQYF.

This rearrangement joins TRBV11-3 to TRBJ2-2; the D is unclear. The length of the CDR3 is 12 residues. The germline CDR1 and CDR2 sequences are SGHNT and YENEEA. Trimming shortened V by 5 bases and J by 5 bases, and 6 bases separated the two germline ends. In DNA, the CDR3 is TGTGCCAGCAGCAAAGCAACCGGGGAGCTGTTTTTT. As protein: CASSKATGELFF. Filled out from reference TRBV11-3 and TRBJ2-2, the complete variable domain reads EAGVVQSPRYKIIEKKQPVAFWCNPISGHNTLYWYLQNLGQGPELLIRYENEEAVDDSQLPKDRFSAERLKGVDSTLKIQPAELGDSAVYLCASSKATGELFFGEGSRLTVL.

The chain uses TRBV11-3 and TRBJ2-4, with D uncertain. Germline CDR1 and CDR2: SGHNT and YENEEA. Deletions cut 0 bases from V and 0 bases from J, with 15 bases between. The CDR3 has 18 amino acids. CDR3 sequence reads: CASSLDVRAAGAKNIQYF. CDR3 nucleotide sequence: TGTGCCAGCAGCTTAGACGTCAGAGCTGCCGGAGCCAAAAACATTCAGTACTTC.

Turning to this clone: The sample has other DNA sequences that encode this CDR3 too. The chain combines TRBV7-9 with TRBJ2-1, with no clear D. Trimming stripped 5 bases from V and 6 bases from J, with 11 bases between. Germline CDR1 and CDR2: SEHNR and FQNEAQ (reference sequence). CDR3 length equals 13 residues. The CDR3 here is CASSLSSSNEQFF. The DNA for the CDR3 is TGTGCCAGCAGCCTATCCTCCAGCAATGAGCAGTTCTTC.

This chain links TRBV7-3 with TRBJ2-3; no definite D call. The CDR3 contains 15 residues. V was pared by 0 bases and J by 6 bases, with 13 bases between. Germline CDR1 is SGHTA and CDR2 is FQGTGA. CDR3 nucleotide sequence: TGTGCCAGCAGCTTAACTGGCCGGTGGGCGGATACGCAGTATTTT. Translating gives CASSLTGRWADTQYF.

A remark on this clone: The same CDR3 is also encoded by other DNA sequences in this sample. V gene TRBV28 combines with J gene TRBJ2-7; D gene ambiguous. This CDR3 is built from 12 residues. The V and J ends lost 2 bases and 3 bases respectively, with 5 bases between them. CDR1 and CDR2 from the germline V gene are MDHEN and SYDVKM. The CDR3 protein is CASSLRVYEQYF. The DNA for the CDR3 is TGTGCCAGCAGTTTACGAGTCTACGAGCAGTACTTC.

The CDR3 DNA follows: TGTGCCAGCAGTCCTAGAGGCGGGGACACAGATACGCAGTATTTT. Protein sequence: CASSPRGGDTDTQYF. The chain couples TRBV27 to TRBJ2-3; D is possibly TRBD2 (6 bases). V dropped 5 bases and J dropped 2 bases, with 14 bases sitting between them. Germline values: CDR1 MNHEY, CDR2 SMNVEV (reference sequence). The CDR3 consists of 15 residues.

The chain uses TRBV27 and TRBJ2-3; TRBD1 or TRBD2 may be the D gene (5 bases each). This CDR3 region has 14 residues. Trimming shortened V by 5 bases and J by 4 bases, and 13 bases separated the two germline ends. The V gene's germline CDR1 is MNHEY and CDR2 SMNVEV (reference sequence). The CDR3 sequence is CASSLIRDADTQYF. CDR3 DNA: TGTGCCAGCAGTCTCATCAGGGACGCAGATACGCAGTATTTT.

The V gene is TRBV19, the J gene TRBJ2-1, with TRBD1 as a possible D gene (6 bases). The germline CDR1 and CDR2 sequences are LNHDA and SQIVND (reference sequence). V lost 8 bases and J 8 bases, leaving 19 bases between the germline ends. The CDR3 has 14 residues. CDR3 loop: CASSINNRADEQFF. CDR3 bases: TGTGCCAGTTCCATTAACAACAGGGCCGATGAGCAGTTCTTC. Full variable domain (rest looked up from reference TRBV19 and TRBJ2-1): DGGITQSPKYLFRKEGQNVTLSCEQNLNHDAMYWYRQDPGQGLRLIYYSQIVNDFQKGDIAEGYSVSREKKESFPLTVTSAQKNPTAFYLCASSINNRADEQFFGPGTRLTVL.

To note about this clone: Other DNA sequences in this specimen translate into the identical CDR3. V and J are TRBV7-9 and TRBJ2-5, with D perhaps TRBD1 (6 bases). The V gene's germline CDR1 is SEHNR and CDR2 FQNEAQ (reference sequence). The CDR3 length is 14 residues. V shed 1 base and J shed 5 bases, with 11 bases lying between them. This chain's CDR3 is CASSLVQGGETQYF. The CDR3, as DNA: TGTGCCAGCAGCTTAGTACAGGGCGGGGAGACCCAGTACTTC. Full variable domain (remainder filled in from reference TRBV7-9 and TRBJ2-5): DTGVSQNPRHKITKRGQNVTFRCDPISEHNRLYWYRQTLGQGPEFLTYFQNEAQLEKSRLLSDRFSAERPKGSFSTLEIQRTEQGDSAMYLCASSLVQGGETQYFGPGTRLLVL.

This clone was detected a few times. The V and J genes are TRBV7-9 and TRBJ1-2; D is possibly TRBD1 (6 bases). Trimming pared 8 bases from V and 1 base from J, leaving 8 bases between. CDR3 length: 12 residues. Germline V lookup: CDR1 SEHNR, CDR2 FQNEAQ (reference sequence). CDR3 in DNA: TGTGCCAGCGCGGACAGTAACTATGGCTACACCTTC. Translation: CASADSNYGYTF.

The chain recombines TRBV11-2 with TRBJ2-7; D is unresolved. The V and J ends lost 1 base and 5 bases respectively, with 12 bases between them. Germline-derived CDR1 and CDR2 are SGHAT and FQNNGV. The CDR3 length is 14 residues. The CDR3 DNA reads TGTGCCAGCAGCTTAGTGGGGTGGGAAAACGAGCAGTACTTC. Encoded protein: CASSLVGWENEQYF.

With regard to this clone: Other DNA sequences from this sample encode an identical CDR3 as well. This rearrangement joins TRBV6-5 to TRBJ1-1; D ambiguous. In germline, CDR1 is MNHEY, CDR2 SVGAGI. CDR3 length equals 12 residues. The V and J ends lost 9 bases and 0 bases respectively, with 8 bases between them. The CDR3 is CASTGMNTEAFF. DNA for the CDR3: TGTGCCAGTACTGGGATGAACACTGAAGCTTTCTTT.

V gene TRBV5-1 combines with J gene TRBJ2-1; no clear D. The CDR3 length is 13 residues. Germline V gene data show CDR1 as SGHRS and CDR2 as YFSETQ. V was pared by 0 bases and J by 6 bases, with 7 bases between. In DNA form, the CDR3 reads TGCGCCAGCAGCTTGGGGTGGGCCAATGAGCAGTTCTTC. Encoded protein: CASSLGWANEQFF. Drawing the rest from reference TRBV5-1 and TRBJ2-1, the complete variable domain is KAGVTQTPRYLIKTRGQQVTLSCSPISGHRSVSWYQQTPGQGLQFLFEYFSETQRNKGNFPGRFSGRQFSNSRSEMNVSTLELGDSALYLCASSLGWANEQFFGPGTRLTVL.

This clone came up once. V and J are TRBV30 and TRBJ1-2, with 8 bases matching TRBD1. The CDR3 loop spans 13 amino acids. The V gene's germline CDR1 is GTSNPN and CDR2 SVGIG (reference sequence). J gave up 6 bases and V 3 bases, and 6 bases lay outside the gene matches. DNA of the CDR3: TGTGCCTGGAGCTCAACAGGGGGGGATGGCTACACCTTC. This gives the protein CAWSSTGGDGYTF.

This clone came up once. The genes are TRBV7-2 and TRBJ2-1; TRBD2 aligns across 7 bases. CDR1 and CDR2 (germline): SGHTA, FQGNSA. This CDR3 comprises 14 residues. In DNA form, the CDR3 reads TGTGCAACCCGGGAGGTAGCGGCCTACAATGAGCAGTTCTTC. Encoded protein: CATREVAAYNEQFF.

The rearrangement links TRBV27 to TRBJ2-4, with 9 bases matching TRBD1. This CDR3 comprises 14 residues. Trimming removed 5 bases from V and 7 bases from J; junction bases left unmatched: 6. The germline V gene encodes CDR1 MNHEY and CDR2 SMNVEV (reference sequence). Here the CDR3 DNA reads TGTGCCAGCAGTGACAGGGGGAGGGAGAACATTCAGTACTTC. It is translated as CASSDRGRENIQYF.

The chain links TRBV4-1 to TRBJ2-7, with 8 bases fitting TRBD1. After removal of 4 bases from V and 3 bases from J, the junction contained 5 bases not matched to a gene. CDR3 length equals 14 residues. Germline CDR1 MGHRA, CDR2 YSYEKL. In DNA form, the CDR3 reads TGCGCCAGCAGCCTCCGGGACAGGCACTACGAGCAGTACTTC. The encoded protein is CASSLRDRHYEQYF.

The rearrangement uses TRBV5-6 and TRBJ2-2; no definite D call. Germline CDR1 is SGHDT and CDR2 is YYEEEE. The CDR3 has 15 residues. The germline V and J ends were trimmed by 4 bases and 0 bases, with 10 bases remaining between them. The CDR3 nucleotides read TGTGCCAGCAGCGGCTCTAGAACGAACACCGGGGAGCTGTTTTTT. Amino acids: CASSGSRTNTGELFF.